What follows is one TCR beta chain and its context. Its specificity is not known. These data originate in a study of T-cell memory formation after mild COVID-19. The overall study: TCR clusters were largely donor specific. Findings and limits, study-wide: Pre-infection memory contained some responding clones, which suggested that cross-reactive memory had joined.

The length of the CDR3 is 13 residues. V shed 2 bases and J shed 1 base, with 5 bases lying between them. The germline gives CDR1 MGHRA, CDR2 YSYEKL. The authors produced TCR alpha and TCR beta cDNA libraries with sample barcodes and UMIs by 5'RACE using constant-segment primers. TCRdb ran MiXCR on the 5' RACE reads and lists one entry per CDR3 protein. The table lists hundreds of thousands of distinct CDR3 sequences, roughly 15% of them singletons. Sequences were obtained from PBMCs or a T cell subset sorted from them (not recorded which). This clonotype was obtained from a man younger than 35 who had mild COVID-19 (a few samples of this study predate the infection). Cell type and time point are not known. The J gene is TRBJ1-1, the V gene TRBV4-1, with no clear D. The CDR3 loop is CASSQHRNTEAFF. CDR3 in DNA: TGCGCCAGCAGCCAACATAGGAACACTGAAGCTTTCTTT.